This T cell receptor beta chain was profiled in a study of T cells in Graves' hyperthyroidism and ophthalmopathy. This clonotype was picked up many times. The ends were cut back, 0 bases at V and 3 bases at J, with 12 bases in the middle. The CDR3 contains 16 residues. Germline V gene lookup returns CDR1 MNHNS and CDR2 SASEGT. Diagnoses rested on clinical symptoms, serum thyroxine and TRAb, thyroid ultrasound and orbital computed tomography. Amplification of TCR beta CDR3 regions used RNA as the template. The TCR CDR3 first-round RT-PCR relied on the HTBI primer set. TCRdb reprocessed the multiplex PCR reads via MiXCR and lists one record per CDR3 protein. This table holds about 350,000 distinct CDR3 sequences, roughly 13% found once.

The J gene is TRBJ1-5, the V gene TRBV6-1; a weak D match, TRBD1 (5 bases). The sequencing sample was made of blood. The TCR originated in a woman aged 25 to 39 with Graves' hyperthyroidism. For the CDR3, the DNA is TGTGCCAGCAGTGAAGCCCCAAAGGGGTCCAATCAGCCCCAGCATTTT. Protein sequence: CASSEAPKGSNQPQHF.